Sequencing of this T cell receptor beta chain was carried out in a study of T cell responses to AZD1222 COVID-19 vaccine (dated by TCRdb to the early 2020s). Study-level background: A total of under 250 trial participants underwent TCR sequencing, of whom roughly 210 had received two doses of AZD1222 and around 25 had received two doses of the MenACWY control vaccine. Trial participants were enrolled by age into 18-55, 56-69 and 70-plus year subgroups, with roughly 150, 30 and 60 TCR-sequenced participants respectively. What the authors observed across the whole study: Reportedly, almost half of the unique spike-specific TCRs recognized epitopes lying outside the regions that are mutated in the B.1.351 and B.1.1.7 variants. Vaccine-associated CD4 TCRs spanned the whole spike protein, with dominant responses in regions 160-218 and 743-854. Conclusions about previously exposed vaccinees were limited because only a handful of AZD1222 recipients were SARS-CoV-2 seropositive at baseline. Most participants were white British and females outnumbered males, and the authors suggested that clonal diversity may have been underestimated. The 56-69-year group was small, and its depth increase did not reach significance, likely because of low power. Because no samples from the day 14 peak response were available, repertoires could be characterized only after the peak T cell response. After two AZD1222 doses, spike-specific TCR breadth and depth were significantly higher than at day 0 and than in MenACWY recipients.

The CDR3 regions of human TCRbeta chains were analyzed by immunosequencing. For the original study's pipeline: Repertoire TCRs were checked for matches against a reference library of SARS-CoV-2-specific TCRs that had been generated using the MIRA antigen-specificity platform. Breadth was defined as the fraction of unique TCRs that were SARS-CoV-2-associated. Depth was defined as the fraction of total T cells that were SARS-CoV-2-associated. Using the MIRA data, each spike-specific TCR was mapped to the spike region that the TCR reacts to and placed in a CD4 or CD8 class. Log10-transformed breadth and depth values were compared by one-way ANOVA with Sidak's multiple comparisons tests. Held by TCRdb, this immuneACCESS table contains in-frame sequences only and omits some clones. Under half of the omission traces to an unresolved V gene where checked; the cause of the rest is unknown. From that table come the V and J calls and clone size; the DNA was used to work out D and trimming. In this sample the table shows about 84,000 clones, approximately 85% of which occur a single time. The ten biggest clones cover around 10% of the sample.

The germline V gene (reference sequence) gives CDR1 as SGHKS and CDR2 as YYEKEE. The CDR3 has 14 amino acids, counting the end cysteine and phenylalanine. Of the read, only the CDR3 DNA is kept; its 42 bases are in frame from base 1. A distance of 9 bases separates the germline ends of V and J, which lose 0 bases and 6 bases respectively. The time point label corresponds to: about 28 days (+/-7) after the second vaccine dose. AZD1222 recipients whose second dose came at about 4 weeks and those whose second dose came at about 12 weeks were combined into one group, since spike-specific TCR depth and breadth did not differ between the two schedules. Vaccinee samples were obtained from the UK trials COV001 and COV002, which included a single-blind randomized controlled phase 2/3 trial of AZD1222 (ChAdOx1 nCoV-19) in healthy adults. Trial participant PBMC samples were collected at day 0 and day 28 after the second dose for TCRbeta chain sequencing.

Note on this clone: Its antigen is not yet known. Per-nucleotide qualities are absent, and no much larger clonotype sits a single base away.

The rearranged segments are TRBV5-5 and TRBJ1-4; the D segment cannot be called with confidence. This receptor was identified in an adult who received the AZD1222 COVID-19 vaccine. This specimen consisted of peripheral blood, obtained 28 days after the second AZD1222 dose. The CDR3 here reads CASSLARWDEKLFF. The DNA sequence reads TGTGCCAGCAGCTTGGCACGGTGGGATGAAAAACTGTTTTTT.